This passage covers 14 T cell receptor beta chains from one sample sequenced in a study of blood T cell repertoires in COVID-19. Profiling relied on immunoSEQ multiplex PCR, and the TCRdb table lists in-frame clones only, not all of them. The sample lists 160,000 or so clones, roughly 87% occurring once. Sequences were obtained from peripheral blood. The receptors originated from a woman in her fifties or sixties with acute or convalescent COVID-19.

J is TRBJ1-4 and V is TRBV5-8; D uncertain. Germline CDR1 is SGHTS and CDR2 is YDEGEE. This CDR3 contains 15 residues. Trimming pared 0 bases from V and 2 bases from J, leaving 8 bases between. The CDR3 is CASSLGGRTNEKLFF. Here the CDR3 DNA reads TGTGCCAGCAGCTTGGGTGGGCGCACTAATGAAAAACTGTTTTTT.

V gene TRBV9 combines with J gene TRBJ1-2; no clear D. The germline CDR1 and CDR2 sequences are SGDLS and YYNGEE. The CDR3 sequence is 14 residues long. The germline V and J ends were trimmed by 0 bases and 0 bases, with 6 bases remaining between them. The CDR3 spells CASSVASANYGYTF. As DNA, the CDR3 is TGTGCCAGCAGCGTAGCAAGCGCTAACTATGGCTACACCTTC.

The gene calls are TRBV13 and TRBJ2-3; 9 bases agree with TRBD2. After removal of 2 bases from V and 5 bases from J, the junction contained 8 bases not matched to a gene. The CDR3 runs to 16 residues. Germline values: CDR1 PRHDT, CDR2 FYEKMQ (reference sequence). The CDR3 sequence: CASSLTPSGKRDTQYF. The CDR3 nucleotides read TGTGCCAGCAGCTTAACGCCTAGCGGGAAACGAGATACGCAGTATTTT.

The chain uses TRBV3-1 (or the pseudogene TRBV3-2) and TRBJ2-3; D ambiguous. V was cut by 2 bases and J by 9 bases, with 12 bases left in between. CDR3 length: 13 amino acids. Per the germline V gene, CDR1 is LGHDT and CDR2 is YNNKEL (reference sequence). CDR3 DNA: TGTGCCAGCAGCCAACCCCCACAGATAACGCAGTATTTT. Translating gives CASSQPPQITQYF.

This chain connects TRBV9 to TRBJ1-2; 7 positions agree with TRBD1. The J segment lost 7 bases and the V segment lost 4 bases, leaving 7 bases of the junction unmatched. Germline CDR1 is SGDLS and CDR2 is YYNGEE. The CDR3 loop spans 13 amino acids. The CDR3 sequence is CASSSTGAGGYTF. CDR3 DNA sequence: TGTGCCAGCAGCTCTACAGGGGCTGGTGGCTACACCTTC.

The J gene is TRBJ1-3, the V gene TRBV10-2, with D possibly being TRBD1 (5 bases). The CDR3 sequence is 13 residues long. Trimming took 10 bases from V and 0 from J, leaving 10 bases between them. Germline V gene data show CDR1 as WSHSY and CDR2 as SAAADI. The DNA of the CDR3 is TGCGCCAAAACAGGTCCCTCTGGAAACACCATATATTTT. Protein sequence: CAKTGPSGNTIYF.

The chain couples TRBV3-1 (or the pseudogene TRBV3-2) to TRBJ2-1; D might be TRBD2 (6 bases). The V gene's germline CDR1 is LGHDT and CDR2 YNNKEL (reference sequence). Trimming left V 3 bases short and J 2 bases short, with 8 bases between. The length of the CDR3 is 14 residues. The CDR3 region is CASSQSGPYNEQFF. Here the CDR3 DNA reads TGTGCCAGCAGCCAGAGCGGGCCCTACAATGAGCAGTTCTTC.

The CDR3 region is CASSPTGTGGDQPQHF. Written as DNA, the CDR3 is TGTGCCAGCAGCCCGACCGGGACAGGGGGTGATCAGCCCCAGCATTTT. This chain links TRBV7-6 with TRBJ1-5; 11 nucleotides agree with TRBD1. The junction had 8 bases not matched to a gene; V was cut back by 5 bases and J by 5 bases. This CDR3 is built from 16 residues. Germline CDR1 is SGHVS and CDR2 is FNYEAQ. The full variable domain, completed using reference TRBV7-6 and TRBJ1-5, is GAGVSQSPRYKVTKRGQDVALRCDPISGHVSLYWYRQALGQGPEFLTYFNYEAQQDKSGLPNDRFSAERPEGSISTLTIQRTEQRDSAMYRCASSPTGTGGDQPQHFGDGTRLSIL.

This chain links TRBV2 with TRBJ2-3, with 9 bases fitting TRBD2. The V gene end was trimmed by 4 bases and the J gene end by 6 bases; junction bases not matched to a gene: 11. CDR1 is SNHLY and CDR2 is FYNNEI in the germline V gene. The CDR3 extends over 16 amino acids. The CDR3 is CASSGSGGRAGDTQYF. DNA for the CDR3: TGTGCCAGCAGTGGTTCTGGCGGGAGGGCGGGGGATACGCAGTATTTT.

The V and J genes are TRBV19 and TRBJ1-4; no definite D call. V lost 1 base and J lost 8, with 11 bases in between. The CDR3 length is 14 residues. CDR1 and CDR2 (germline): LNHDA, SQIVND (reference sequence). The CDR3 loop is CASSIAARREKLFF. The CDR3 DNA reads as TGTGCCAGTAGTATAGCGGCCCGGCGGGAAAAACTGTTTTTT.

The chain joins TRBV3-1 (or the pseudogene TRBV3-2) to TRBJ1-2; no definite D call. Trimming stripped 0 bases from V and 4 bases from J, with 9 bases between. Germline V gene lookup returns CDR1 LGHDT and CDR2 YNNKEL (reference sequence). The CDR3 has 14 residues. The CDR3 region is CASSQDTEIYGYTF. As DNA, the CDR3 is TGTGCCAGCAGCCAAGACACAGAGATCTATGGCTACACCTTC.

The chain employs TRBV3-1 (or the pseudogene TRBV3-2) and TRBJ1-6, with D unresolved. V lost 3 bases and J lost 9, with 18 bases in between. Germline lookup yields CDR1 LGHDT and CDR2 YNNKEL (reference sequence). The CDR3 covers 16 residues. CDR3 DNA sequence: TGTGCCAGCAGCCAGTCCGGGAATTCTCCTTTTTCACCCCTCCACTTT. Translated: CASSQSGNSPFSPLHF.

The chain has TRBV9 and TRBJ2-3, with 9 bases that match TRBD2. The CDR3 is 15 amino acids. Germline CDR1 and CDR2: SGDLS and YYNGEE. Trimming took 1 base from V and 6 from J; bases not matched to a gene: 6. In nucleotides, the CDR3 is TGTGCCAGCAGCGTACGCGGGGGGGCCTTTGATACGCAGTATTTT. Translating gives CASSVRGGAFDTQYF.

The rearrangement joins TRBV11-2 to TRBJ1-1, with D possibly matching TRBD1 (5 bases). Trimming took 3 bases from V and 4 from J, leaving 12 bases between them. Germline CDR1 reads SGHAT; CDR2 reads FQNNGV. CDR3 size: 14 residues. CDR3 amino acids: CASSFGGGGTEAFF. CDR3 coding DNA: TGTGCCAGCAGCTTCGGGGGAGGTGGCACTGAAGCTTTCTTT.